This entry lists 8 T cell receptor beta chains sequenced from one sample in a study of Graves' ophthalmopathy and Graves' hyperthyroidism. RNA transcripts provided the template for amplifying TCR beta CDR3 regions. HTBI primers were used in a first-round RT-PCR, which preceded a second-round multiplex PCR. From the multiplex PCR reads, TCRdb called clonotypes with MiXCR, one entry per CDR3 protein. The sample carries around 1,200,000 distinct CDR3 sequences, roughly 35% recorded once. Sequenced sample: peripheral blood or thyroid tissue (not recorded which). These receptors were taken from an adult man with Graves' hyperthyroidism.

In DNA, the CDR3 is TGTGCCAGCAAGTTGGCAGAATACGAGCAGTACTTC. It yields the protein CASKLAEYEQYF. The chain recombines TRBV5-6 with TRBJ2-7; no clear D gene. CDR1 and CDR2 from the germline V gene are SGHDT and YYEEEE. The CDR3 covers 12 residues. V was clipped by 6 bases and J by 4 bases, with 11 bases between them.

The chain has TRBV24-1 and TRBJ1-1; D is ambiguous. Trimming pared 12 bases from V and 1 base from J, leaving 14 bases between. Per germline, CDR1 KGHDR and CDR2 SFDVKD. The CDR3 is made up of 13 amino acids. CDR3 region: CAQLGIRNTEAFF. As DNA, the CDR3 is TGTGCCCAATTGGGGATCAGGAACACTGAAGCTTTCTTT.

As to this clonotype: Given a much more abundant clone one base away, this may be a read error. V is TRBV6-6 and J is TRBJ2-5; TRBD2 might be the D (6 bases). The CDR3 consists of 13 residues. The germline CDR1 and CDR2 sequences are MNHNY and SVGAGI (reference sequence). Trimming removed 5 bases from V and 2 bases from J, with 9 bases in between. The CDR3 here is CASSHGRQETQYF. The CDR3 coding sequence is TGTGCCAGCAGTCACGGGAGACAAGAGACCCAGTACTTC.

The J gene is TRBJ1-2, the V gene TRBV20-1; 8 nucleotides line up with TRBD1. The CDR3 spans 13 residues. J lost 7 bases, V lost 6 bases, and 10 bases had no gene match. Germline V lookup: CDR1 DFQATT, CDR2 SNEGSKA (reference sequence). DNA of the CDR3: TGCAGTGCCAGCAGCGTGGGGACAGGTGGCTACACCTTC. This translates into CSASSVGTGGYTF.

This chain uses TRBV27 with TRBJ2-2; TRBD1 aligns across 7 bases. The length of the CDR3 is 15 residues. Trimming cost V 6 bases and J 4 bases; bases outside gene matches: 8. Germline V gives CDR1 MNHEY, CDR2 SMNVEV (reference sequence). The CDR3 DNA follows: TGTGCCAGCAGCTTAGAGGGACAGTCCACCGGGGAGCTGTTTTTT. This translates into CASSLEGQSTGELFF.

At least ten counts were recorded for this clonotype. The chain couples TRBV19 to TRBJ2-5, with TRBD1 matching 9 bases. The CDR3 is 16 amino acids. Germline V gene data show CDR1 as LNHDA and CDR2 as SQIVND (reference sequence). V lost 9 bases to trimming and J lost 2 bases; unmatched junction nucleotides: 13. The CDR3 DNA is TGTGCCAGCAGTTCCACCGGGACAGGGACACAAGAGACCCAGTACTTC. Translation: CASSSTGTGTQETQYF.

V usage is TRBV7-9 and J usage is TRBJ1-1; D is unclear. CDR1 and CDR2 from the germline V gene are SEHNR and FQNEAQ (reference sequence). The V gene lost 2 bases and the J gene lost 6 bases, with 10 bases spanning the gap. The CDR3 sequence is 13 residues long. In DNA form, the CDR3 reads TGTGCCAGCAGCTTAATGGGAACGTCTGAAGCTTTCTTT. Amino acid sequence: CASSLMGTSEAFF. The full variable domain, its missing parts supplied by reference TRBV7-9 and TRBJ1-1, is DTGVSQNPRHKITKRGQNVTFRCDPISEHNRLYWYRQTLGQGPEFLTYFQNEAQLEKSRLLSDRFSAERPKGSFSTLEIQRTEQGDSAMYLCASSLMGTSEAFFGQGTRLTVV.

This clonotype was seen many times. The genes are TRBV7-2 and TRBJ2-7; D gene uncertain. The CDR3 consists of 12 residues. V was pared by 3 bases and J by 2 bases, with 5 bases between. CDR1 is SGHTA, CDR2 FQGNSA, per germline. For the CDR3, the DNA is TGTGCCAGCAGCTTGATACCCTACGAGCAGTACTTC. This sequence encodes CASSLIPYEQYF.